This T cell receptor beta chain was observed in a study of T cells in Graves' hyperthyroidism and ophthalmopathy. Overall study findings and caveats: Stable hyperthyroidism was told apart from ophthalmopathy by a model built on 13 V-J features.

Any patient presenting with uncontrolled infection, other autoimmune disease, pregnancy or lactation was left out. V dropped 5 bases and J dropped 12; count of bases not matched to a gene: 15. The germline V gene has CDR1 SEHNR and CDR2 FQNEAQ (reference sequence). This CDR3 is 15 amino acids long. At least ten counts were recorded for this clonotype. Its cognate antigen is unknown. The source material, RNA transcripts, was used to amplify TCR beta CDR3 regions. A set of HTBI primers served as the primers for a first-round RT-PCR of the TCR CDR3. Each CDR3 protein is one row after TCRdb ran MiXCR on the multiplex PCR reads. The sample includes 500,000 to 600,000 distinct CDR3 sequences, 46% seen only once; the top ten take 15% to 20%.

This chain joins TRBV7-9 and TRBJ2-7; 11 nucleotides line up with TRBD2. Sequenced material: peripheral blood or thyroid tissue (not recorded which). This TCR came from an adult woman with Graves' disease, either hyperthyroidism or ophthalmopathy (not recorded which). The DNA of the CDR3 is TGTGCCAGCAGCCTCGCCGGGACTAGCGGTTTCGTTGTGTACTTC. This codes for CASSLAGTSGFVVYF.